This T cell receptor beta chain is from a study of beta chain features in type 1 diabetes. Study-wide points: The naive, central memory and Treg TCRB repertoires showed an apparent similarity that was greater among patients than among healthy donors. Whether TCRB rearrangement is influenced by HLA type was left unresolved in this analysis. Type 1 diabetes patients had moderately but significantly shorter TCRB CDR3s in all four CD4+ subsets. cDNA-based reads could over-represent cells with high TCR expression.

Only one count was recorded for this clone. Its antigen is undetermined. TCRB transcripts that were expressed got sequenced, as all of the isolated RNA had been reverse transcribed. Method: immunoSEQ multiplex PCR; TCRdb's copy keeps in-frame clones and lacks some. In the table there are about 350,000 clones, around 20% of which are singletons. The CDR3 has 14 residues. CDR1 SGHTA and CDR2 FQGTGA come from the germline V gene. The V gene lost 6 bases and the J gene lost 4 bases, with 10 bases spanning the gap. The chain couples TRBV7-3 to TRBJ2-6; D gene uncertain. The TCR was taken from a woman aged 18-29 years in good health. What was sequenced was naive CD4+ T cells from blood. The CDR3 nucleotides are TGTGCCAGCAGTCCTAGAGCCGGGGCCAACGTCCTGACTTTC. This encodes CASSPRAGANVLTF.